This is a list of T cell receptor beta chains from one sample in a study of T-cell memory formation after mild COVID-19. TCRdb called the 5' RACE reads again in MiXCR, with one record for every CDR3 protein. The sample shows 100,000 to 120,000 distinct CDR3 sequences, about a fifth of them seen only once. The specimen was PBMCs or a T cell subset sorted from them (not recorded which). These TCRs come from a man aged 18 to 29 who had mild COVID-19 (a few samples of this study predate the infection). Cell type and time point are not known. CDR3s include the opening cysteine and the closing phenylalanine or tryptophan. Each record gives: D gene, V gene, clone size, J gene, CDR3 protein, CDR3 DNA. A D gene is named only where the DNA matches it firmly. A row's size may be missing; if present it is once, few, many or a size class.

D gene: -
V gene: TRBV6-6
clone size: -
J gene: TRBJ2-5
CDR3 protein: CASSLGSPQETQYF
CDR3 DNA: TGTGCCAGCAGCCTAGGCAGCCCCCAAGAGACCCAGTACTTC

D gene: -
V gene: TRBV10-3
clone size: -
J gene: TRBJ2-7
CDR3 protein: CAIMDSSYEQYF
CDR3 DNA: TGTGCCATCATGGACAGCTCCTACGAGCAGTACTTC

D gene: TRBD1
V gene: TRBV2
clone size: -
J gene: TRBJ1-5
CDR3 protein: CASIGQGFDMGNQPQHF
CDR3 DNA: TGTGCCAGCATCGGACAGGGGTTCGACATGGGCAATCAGCCCCAGCATTTT

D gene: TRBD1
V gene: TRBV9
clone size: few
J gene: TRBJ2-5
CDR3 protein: CASSANRGIVETQYF
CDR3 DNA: TGTGCCAGCAGCGCTAACAGGGGTATAGTGGAGACCCAGTACTTC

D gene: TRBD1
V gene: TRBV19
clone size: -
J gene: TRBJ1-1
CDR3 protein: CASSPRTGGNTEAFF
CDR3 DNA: TGTGCCAGTAGTCCCCGGACAGGGGGGAACACTGAAGCTTTCTTT

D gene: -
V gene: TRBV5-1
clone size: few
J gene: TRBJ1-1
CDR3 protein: CASSQKTVNGITEAFF
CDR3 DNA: TGCGCCAGCAGCCAGAAGACCGTCAATGGGATCACTGAAGCTTTCTTT

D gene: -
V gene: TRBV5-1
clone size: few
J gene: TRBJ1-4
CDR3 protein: CASSPQGRTNEKLFF
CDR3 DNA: TGCGCCAGCAGCCCGCAAGGGAGGACTAATGAAAAACTGTTTTTT

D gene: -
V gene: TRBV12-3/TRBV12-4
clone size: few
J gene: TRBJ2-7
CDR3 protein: CASSLWGPNYEQYF
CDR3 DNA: TGTGCCAGCAGTTTATGGGGCCCTAACTACGAGCAGTACTTC

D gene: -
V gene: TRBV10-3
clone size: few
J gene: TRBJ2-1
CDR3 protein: CAISAGEQGITYNEQFF
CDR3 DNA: TGTGCCATCAGTGCGGGGGAGCAGGGGATAACCTACAATGAGCAGTTCTTC

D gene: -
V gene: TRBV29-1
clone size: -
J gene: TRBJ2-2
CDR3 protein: CSVEGSGANTGELFF
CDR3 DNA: TGCAGCGTTGAAGGGTCGGGAGCGAACACCGGGGAGCTGTTTTTT

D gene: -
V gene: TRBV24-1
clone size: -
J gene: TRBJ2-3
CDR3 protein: CATSDTSSTDTQYF
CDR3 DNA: TGTGCCACCAGTGATACCTCTAGCACAGATACGCAGTATTTT

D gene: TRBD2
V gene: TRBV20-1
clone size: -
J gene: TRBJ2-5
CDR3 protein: CSPLAGGQETQYF
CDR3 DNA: TGCAGTCCACTAGCGGGGGGGCAAGAGACCCAGTACTTC

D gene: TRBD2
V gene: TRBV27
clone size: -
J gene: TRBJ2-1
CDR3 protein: CASSSLAGGSGEQFF
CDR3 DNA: TGTGCCAGCAGTTCACTAGCGGGGGGGTCGGGTGAGCAGTTCTTC

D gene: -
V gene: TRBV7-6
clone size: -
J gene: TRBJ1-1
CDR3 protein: CASSPKVGNDEAFF
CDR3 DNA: TGTGCCAGCAGCCCGAAGGTCGGTAATGATGAAGCTTTCTTT

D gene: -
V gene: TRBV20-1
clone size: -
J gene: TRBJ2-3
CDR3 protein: CSASFIRDRIQDTQYF
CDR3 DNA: TGCAGTGCTAGTTTTATCCGGGACCGAATACAAGATACGCAGTATTTT

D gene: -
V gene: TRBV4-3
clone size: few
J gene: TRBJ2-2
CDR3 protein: CASSQDLGPTGELFF
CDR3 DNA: TGCGCCAGCAGCCAAGATTTGGGGCCGACCGGGGAGCTGTTTTTT

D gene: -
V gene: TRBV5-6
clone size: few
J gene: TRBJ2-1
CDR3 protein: CASSAGRNEQFF
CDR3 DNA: TGTGCCAGCAGCGCAGGGCGGAATGAGCAGTTCTTC

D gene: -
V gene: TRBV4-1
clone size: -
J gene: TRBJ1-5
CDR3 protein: CASSLRRDPQTPQHF
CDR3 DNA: TGCGCCAGCAGCCTCCGGAGGGATCCCCAGACGCCCCAGCATTTT

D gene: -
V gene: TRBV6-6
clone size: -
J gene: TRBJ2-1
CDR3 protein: CASSYLVGSSYNEQFF
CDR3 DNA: TGTGCCAGCAGTTACCTAGTGGGGAGCTCCTACAATGAGCAGTTCTTC

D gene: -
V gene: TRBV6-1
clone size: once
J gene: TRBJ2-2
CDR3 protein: CASSETNTGELFF
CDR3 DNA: TGTGCCAGCAGTGAAACGAACACCGGGGAGCTGTTTTTT

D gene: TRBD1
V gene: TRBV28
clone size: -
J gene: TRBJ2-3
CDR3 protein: CASSLPLRDRGLDTQYF
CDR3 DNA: TGTGCCAGCAGTCTGCCGCTCCGGGACAGGGGGTTAGATACGCAGTATTTT

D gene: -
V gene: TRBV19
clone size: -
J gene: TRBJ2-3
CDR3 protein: CASSIWGHTDTQYF
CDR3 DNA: TGTGCCAGTAGTATTTGGGGTCACACAGATACGCAGTATTTT

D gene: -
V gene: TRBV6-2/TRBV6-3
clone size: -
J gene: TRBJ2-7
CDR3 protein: CASSHSSYEQYF
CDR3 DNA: TGTGCCAGCAGTCACAGCTCCTACGAGCAGTACTTC

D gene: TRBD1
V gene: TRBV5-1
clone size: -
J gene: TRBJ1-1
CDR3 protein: CASSEPTGTAEAFF
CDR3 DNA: TGCGCCAGCAGCGAACCGACAGGGACGGCTGAAGCTTTCTTT

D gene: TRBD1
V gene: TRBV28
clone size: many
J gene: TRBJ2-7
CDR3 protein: CASSPGTGVYEQYF
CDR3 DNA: TGTGCCAGCAGTCCCGGGACAGGGGTCTACGAGCAGTACTTC

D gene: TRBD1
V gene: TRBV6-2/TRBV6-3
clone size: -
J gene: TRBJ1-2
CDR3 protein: CASSYSIAGGLDGYTF
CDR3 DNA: TGTGCCAGCAGTTACTCGATCGCAGGGGGACTTGATGGCTACACCTTC

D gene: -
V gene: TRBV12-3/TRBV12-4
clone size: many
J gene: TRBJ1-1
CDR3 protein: CASSYTGLMNTEAFF
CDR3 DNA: TGTGCCAGCAGTTATACAGGGCTCATGAACACTGAAGCTTTCTTT

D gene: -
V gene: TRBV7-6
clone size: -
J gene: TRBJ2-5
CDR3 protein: CASSLVLGGQTQYF
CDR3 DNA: TGTGCCAGCAGCTTAGTCTTGGGGGGACAGACCCAGTACTTC

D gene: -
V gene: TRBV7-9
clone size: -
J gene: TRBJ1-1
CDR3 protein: CASSSRTPEAFF
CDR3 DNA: TGTGCCAGCAGCTCACGAACTCCTGAAGCTTTCTTT

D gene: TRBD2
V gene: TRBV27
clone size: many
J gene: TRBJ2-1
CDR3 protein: CASSSGTSGGGEQFF
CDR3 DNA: TGTGCCAGCAGTTCGGGGACTAGCGGGGGCGGGGAGCAGTTCTTC

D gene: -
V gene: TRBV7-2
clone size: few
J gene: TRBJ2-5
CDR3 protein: CASSLGPLGGTQYF
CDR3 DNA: TGTGCCAGCAGCTTGGGTCCTTTAGGTGGGACCCAGTACTTC